These T cell receptor beta chains were read from a single sample in a study of T cell clones after liver transplantation. Sequencing used immunoSEQ multiplex PCR; TCRdb keeps in-frame clones, though not all of them. The sample shows 70,000 to 80,000 clones, around 90% of them seen only once. The material sequenced was CD4+ T cells from blood, taken before liver transplant. All receptors derive from a human donor who received a liver transplant. Both conserved end residues are part of each CDR3. D genes are given only for firm matches. Size is omitted from some rows. Given values are once, few, many or a class for expanded clones.

CASSASRNQPQHF,TGTGCCAGCAGCGCGAGTCGGAATCAGCCCCAGCATTTT,NA,TRBJ1-5,NA,TRBV6-1
CASSQQGSMSEAFF,TGTGCCAGCAGTCAACAGGGGAGTATGTCTGAAGCTTTCTTT,once,TRBJ1-1,TRBD1,TRBV2
CASSLASGTYNEQFF,TGTGCCAGCAGCTTGGCTAGCGGAACCTACAATGAGCAGTTCTTC,NA,TRBJ2-1,TRBD2,TRBV5-8
CASSLIGGETQYF,TGCGCCAGCAGCTTAATAGGGGGGGAGACCCAGTACTTC,once,TRBJ2-5,NA,TRBV5-1
CASSDPGTGYEQYF,TGTGCCAGCAGTGACCCCGGGACTGGTTACGAGCAGTACTTC,NA,TRBJ2-7,NA,TRBV6-5
CASSRRLAGSTDTQYF,TGTGCCAGCAGTCGTCGACTAGCGGGTAGCACAGATACGCAGTATTTT,NA,TRBJ2-3,TRBD2,TRBV11-1
CASSYSSSGIVNNEQFF,TGTGCCAGCAGTTACTCTTCTAGCGGGATTGTAAACAATGAGCAGTTCTTC,NA,TRBJ2-1,TRBD2,TRBV6-7
CASSQAPGQGNQPQHF,TGCGCCAGCAGCCAAGCTCCTGGACAGGGCAATCAGCCCCAGCATTTT,NA,TRBJ1-5,TRBD1,TRBV4-1
CASRLQGISNQPQHF,TGTGCCAGCAGATTACAGGGAATTAGCAATCAGCCCCAGCATTTT,NA,TRBJ1-5,NA,TRBV2
CSVKGGYNEQFF,TGCAGCGTCAAAGGGGGATACAATGAGCAGTTCTTC,NA,TRBJ2-1,NA,TRBV29-1
CATYAGGREQYF,TGTGCCACATACGCGGGCGGGAGGGAGCAGTACTTC,NA,TRBJ2-7,TRBD2,TRBV7-2
CASSVVGQGVGGELFF,TGTGCCAGCAGCGTCGTGGGACAGGGAGTTGGCGGGGAGCTGTTTTTT,NA,TRBJ2-2,TRBD1,TRBV2
CASSSGGTEAFF,TGTGCCAGCAGCTCCGGGGGCACTGAAGCTTTCTTT,NA,TRBJ1-1,NA,TRBV6-5
CASSAGLAGVGEQFF,TGTGCCAGCAGCGCCGGACTAGCGGGAGTAGGTGAGCAGTTCTTC,NA,TRBJ2-1,TRBD2,TRBV7-3
CASRQGLSNQPQHF,TGTGCCAGCCGCCAGGGGCTAAGCAATCAGCCCCAGCATTTT,NA,TRBJ1-5,NA,TRBV6-5
CASSQTSKADTQYF,TGTGCCAGTAGTCAGACTAGCAAAGCAGATACGCAGTATTTT,NA,TRBJ2-3,TRBD2,TRBV19
CASSFSGGELFF,TGTGCCAGCAGCTTTTCCGGCGGGGAGCTGTTTTTT,once,TRBJ2-2,NA,TRBV7-2
CASSQGGSTGTYNEQFF,TGTGCCAGCAGCCAAGGGGGCTCAACAGGGACCTACAATGAGCAGTTCTTC,once,TRBJ2-1,NA,TRBV4-2
CSVVAGTDTQYF,TGCAGCGTTGTGGCAGGCACAGATACGCAGTATTTT,few,TRBJ2-3,NA,TRBV29-1
CASSQRTPPPSTEAFF,TGCGCCAGCAGCCAAAGAACCCCTCCACCTAGCACTGAAGCTTTCTTT,NA,TRBJ1-1,NA,TRBV4-1
CSVGGRDTEAFF,TGCAGCGTTGGGGGCAGGGACACTGAAGCTTTCTTT,NA,TRBJ1-1,NA,TRBV29-1
CASSPRDRHYEQYF,TGTGCCAGCAGCCCCCGGGACCGACACTACGAGCAGTACTTC,NA,TRBJ2-7,NA,TRBV2
CATRDSHTGELFF,TGTGCCACGAGGGACAGTCACACCGGGGAGCTGTTTTTT,NA,TRBJ2-2,TRBD1,TRBV6-1
CASSSKTLPGHLYGYTF,TGTGCCAGCAGTTCCAAAACCCTGCCGGGACACCTCTATGGCTACACCTTC,NA,TRBJ1-2,NA,TRBV28
CASSSPGSTSYEQYF,TGTGCCAGCAGCTCCCCGGGGTCCACCTCCTACGAGCAGTACTTC,NA,TRBJ2-7,NA,TRBV5-8
CASSSSGRSYEQYF,TGTGCCAGCAGTTCTAGCGGGAGAAGCTACGAGCAGTACTTC,NA,TRBJ2-7,TRBD2,TRBV6-6
CASSRPGYEQYF,TGTGCCAGTAGTAGACCTGGCTACGAGCAGTACTTC,NA,TRBJ2-7,NA,TRBV19
CASSFDRGRKFF,TGTGCCAGCAGCTTTGACAGGGGGCGGAAGTTCTTC,once,TRBJ2-1,TRBD1,TRBV6-6
CSARSPGELFF,TGCAGTGCTAGGAGTCCCGGGGAGCTGTTTTTT,NA,TRBJ2-2,NA,TRBV20-1
CASSASGTPREKLFF,TGTGCCAGCAGTGCATCCGGGACACCGCGCGAAAAACTGTTTTTT,few,TRBJ1-4,NA,TRBV2
CASSPARGQGGNEKLFF,TGCGCCAGCAGCCCAGCCCGGGGACAGGGGGGAAATGAAAAACTGTTTTTT,few,TRBJ1-4,TRBD1,TRBV5-1
CASSSTSSGRGTGELFF,TGTGCCAGCAGTTCGACCTCTAGCGGGAGAGGTACCGGGGAGCTGTTTTTT,once,TRBJ2-2,TRBD2,TRBV28
CASSVRALRVYNEQFF,TGTGCCAGCAGCGTCCGAGCCCTGCGGGTTTACAATGAGCAGTTCTTC,NA,TRBJ2-1,NA,TRBV2
CASRAPGGLGNQPQHF,TGTGCCAGCAGAGCCCCCGGGGGACTGGGCAATCAGCCCCAGCATTTT,NA,TRBJ1-5,NA,TRBV28
CASSQQANTEAFF,TGTGCCAGCTCACAACAGGCGAACACTGAAGCTTTCTTT,few,TRBJ1-1,NA,TRBV18
CASSVDRAGTKNIQYF,TGCGCCAGCAGCGTTGACAGGGCGGGGACCAAAAACATTCAGTACTTC,NA,TRBJ2-4,NA,TRBV5-1
CASSIRQFQETQYF,TGTGCCAGTAGTATAAGGCAGTTCCAAGAGACCCAGTACTTC,NA,TRBJ2-5,NA,TRBV19
CASSLEDLQFF,TGCGCCAGCAGCTTGGAAGACTTACAGTTCTTC,NA,TRBJ2-1,NA,TRBV5-1
CASSSWTGAEDTQYF,TGTGCCAGCAGCTCCTGGACAGGGGCAGAAGATACGCAGTATTTT,NA,TRBJ2-3,TRBD1,TRBV11-3
CASSEAQGGELFF,TGTGCCAGCAGTGAAGCGCAGGGCGGGGAGCTGTTTTTT,NA,TRBJ2-2,NA,TRBV6-1
CASSPLGAAGENEQYF,TGTGCCAGCAGCCCTCTGGGGGCTGCGGGAGAGAACGAGCAGTACTTC,NA,TRBJ2-7,NA,TRBV5-6
CSAFQEGYTF,TGCAGTGCGTTCCAGGAAGGCTACACCTTC,NA,TRBJ1-2,NA,TRBV20-1
CSVPWTSIRETQYF,TGCAGCGTTCCATGGACTAGTATTCGGGAGACCCAGTACTTC,NA,TRBJ2-5,TRBD2,TRBV29-1
CASSSGLAGGNTGELFF,TGTGCCAGCAGTTCGGGACTAGCGGGAGGGAACACCGGGGAGCTGTTTTTT,NA,TRBJ2-2,TRBD2,TRBV28